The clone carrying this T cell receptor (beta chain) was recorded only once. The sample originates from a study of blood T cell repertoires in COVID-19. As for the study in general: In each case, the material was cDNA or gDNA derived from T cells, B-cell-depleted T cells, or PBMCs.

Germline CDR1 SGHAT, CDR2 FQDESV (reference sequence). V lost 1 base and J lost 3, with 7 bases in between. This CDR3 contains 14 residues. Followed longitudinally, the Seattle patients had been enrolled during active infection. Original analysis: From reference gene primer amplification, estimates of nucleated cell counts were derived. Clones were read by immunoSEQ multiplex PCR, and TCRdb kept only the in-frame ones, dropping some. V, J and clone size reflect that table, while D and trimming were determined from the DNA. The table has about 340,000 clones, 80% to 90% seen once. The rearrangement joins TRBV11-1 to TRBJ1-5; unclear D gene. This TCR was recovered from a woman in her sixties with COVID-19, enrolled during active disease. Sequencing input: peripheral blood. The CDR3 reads CASSLDGYNQPQHF. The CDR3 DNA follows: TGTGCCAGCAGCTTAGACGGGTACAATCAGCCCCAGCATTTT.